The present TCR beta chain was sequenced within a study of shared clonotypes between healthy human individuals. Per the germline V gene, CDR1 is SGHRS and CDR2 is YFSETQ. After removal of 4 bases from V and 4 bases from J, the junction contained 1 base not matched to a gene. This CDR3 has 12 residues. Using immunoSEQ multiplex PCR, the repertoire was profiled, and TCRdb retains in-frame clones only, with some absent. The sample consists of 2 million to 3 million clones, 90% to 95% of them appearing once. This clone was found once. This may come from a read error, since a much larger clone is one base off. Other DNA sequences in this sample translate to the same CDR3. Subsets obtained from CD4+ cells comprised CD45RA+ naive and CD45RA-negative memory cells.

Sequencing input: naive CD4+ T cells sorted from blood. This sample's subset: CD45RA+ positively selected. The V and J genes are TRBV5-1 and TRBJ2-7, with 8 bases that match TRBD1. The TCR sequence derives from a man aged 18 to 29 in good health. CDR3 sequence reads: CASSRDRYEQYF. For the CDR3, the DNA is TGCGCCAGCAGCCGGGACAGGTACGAGCAGTACTTC.